These 19 T cell receptor beta chains were sequenced from one sample in a study of T cells in Graves' hyperthyroidism and ophthalmopathy. RNA transcripts served as the template for amplifying TCR beta CDR3 regions. The primer set for the first-round RT-PCR of the TCR CDR3 was HTBI. TCRdb independently ran MiXCR on the multiplex PCR reads; one entry per CDR3 protein. The table records about 410,000 distinct CDR3 sequences, approximately 15% of them present only once. Sequencing was carried out using blood. These receptors came from a man aged 18-30 years with Graves' ophthalmopathy.

This clonotype was recorded many times. The chain recombines TRBV2 with TRBJ2-1; 14 bases match TRBD2. After removal of 8 bases from V and 6 bases from J, the junction contained 6 bases not matched to a gene. The CDR3 loop spans 15 amino acids. Looked up from germline, CDR1 is SNHLY and CDR2 is FYNNEI. The CDR3 bases are TGTGCCAGCCGAGTGGGACTAGCGGGAGCCAATGAGCAGTTCTTC. Protein product: CASRVGLAGANEQFF.

There are many counts of this clonotype. This chain joins TRBV5-1 and TRBJ1-2; D possibly corresponds to TRBD1 (6 bases). This CDR3 spans 15 amino acids. Trimming pared 3 bases from V and 4 bases from J, leaving 16 bases between. In germline, CDR1 is SGHRS, CDR2 YFSETQ. CDR3 residues: CASSSVWGAGYGYTF. CDR3 nucleotide sequence: TGCGCCAGCAGCTCTGTATGGGGGGCTGGCTATGGCTACACCTTC.

This rearrangement joins TRBV7-9 to TRBJ2-7; 10 bases map to TRBD1. Germline V CDR1 and CDR2: SEHNR, FQNEAQ (reference sequence). The trim removed 4 bases at V and 2 bases at J, leaving 5 bases unmatched. The CDR3 has 15 residues. The chain's CDR3 is CASSSGTGAPYEQYF. Written as DNA, the CDR3 is TGTGCCAGCAGCTCCGGGACAGGGGCGCCCTACGAGCAGTACTTC.

Details on this clonotype: At one boundary the junction diverges from the germline segment, which might be a read error. This chain links TRBV28 with TRBJ2-7, with 14 bases lining up with TRBD2. The CDR3 loop spans 17 amino acids. CDR1 and CDR2 from the germline V gene are MDHEN and SYDVKM. The CDR3 DNA is TGTGCCAGCACAAAAGGACTAGCGGGAGGTAGCTCCTACAAGCAGTACTTC. This sequence encodes CASTKGLAGGSSYKQYF.

This clonotype was observed at least ten times. The chain links TRBV30 to TRBJ2-3, with D possibly being TRBD1 (6 bases). The V gene lost 2 bases and the J gene lost 5 bases, with 14 bases spanning the gap. The germline V gene encodes CDR1 GTSNPN and CDR2 SVGIG (reference sequence). This CDR3 has 14 amino acids. The CDR3 here is CAWSRRGYGDTQYF. The CDR3 bases are TGTGCCTGGAGTCGCAGGGGCTATGGAGATACGCAGTATTTT.

The gene calls are TRBV19 and TRBJ2-1; D tentatively fits TRBD1 or TRBD2 (6 bases each). V gave up 6 bases and J gave up 12 bases, with 12 bases separating them. There are 11 residues in the CDR3. Germline V gives CDR1 LNHDA, CDR2 SQIVND (reference sequence). Here the CDR3 DNA reads TGTGCCAGTAGCCTAGGGGGAGGGCAGTTCTTC. It codes for CASSLGGGQFF.

This clonotype was counted many times. The genes are TRBV7-3 and TRBJ2-7; D is undetermined. Between the trimmed V and J ends, which lost 0 bases and 2 bases, there was a span of 8 bases. CDR3 length: 14 residues. Germline V gene data show CDR1 as SGHTA and CDR2 as FQGTGA. CDR3 protein: CASSLTPSAYEQYF. Written as DNA, the CDR3 is TGTGCCAGCAGCTTAACCCCAAGTGCCTACGAGCAGTACTTC.

In this sample, this clonotype turned up many times. The rearrangement links TRBV30 to TRBJ2-5; 7 positions match TRBD2. The V segment lost 4 bases and the J segment 4 bases; nucleotides outside the gene matches: 9. This CDR3 comprises 14 residues. CDR1 and CDR2 from the germline V gene are GTSNPN and SVGIG (reference sequence). CDR3 protein: CAWTYPGGLETQYF. The CDR3 DNA follows: TGTGCCTGGACCTATCCCGGGGGGTTAGAGACCCAGTACTTC.

The chain joins TRBV18 to TRBJ2-1; a possible D gene is TRBD1 (5 bases). Germline lookup yields CDR1 KGHSH and CDR2 LQKENI. The CDR3 extends over 16 amino acids. The V gene lost 6 bases and the J gene lost 0 bases, with 15 bases spanning the gap. CDR3 bases: TGTGCCAGCTCCGCACACAGGCCGGGCTCCTACAATGAGCAGTTCTTC. It translates to CASSAHRPGSYNEQFF.

This clonotype has a count of ten or more. V gene TRBV10-1 combines with J gene TRBJ2-1; TRBD1 is a possible D gene (6 bases). Germline CDR1 is WNHNN and CDR2 is SYGVQD (reference sequence). This CDR3 has 14 amino acids. With 4 bases removed from V and 4 bases from J, the gap between germline ends came to 11 bases. The CDR3 loop reads CASSGHREYNEQFF. CDR3 coding DNA: TGCGCCAGCAGTGGGCACAGGGAGTACAATGAGCAGTTCTTC.

CDR3 in amino acids: CSVDGGEAVEQYF. The CDR3 DNA sequence: TGCAGCGTTGATGGGGGTGAGGCGGTGGAGCAGTACTTC. J is TRBJ2-7 and V is TRBV29-1, with D perhaps TRBD1 or TRBD2 (5 bases each). Germline CDR1 reads SQVTM; CDR2 reads ANQGSEA. Trimming took off 3 bases at V and 7 bases at J, with 16 bases between the two ends. The CDR3 spans 13 residues.

Note on this clonotype: At one of its ends the junction is not consistent with the germline gene, which may arise from a read error. The J gene is TRBJ2-5, the V gene TRBV18; either TRBD1 or TRBD2 may supply D (5 bases each). The germline V gene encodes CDR1 KGHSH and CDR2 LQKENI. CDR3 size: 13 residues. The chain's CDR3 is CASSPGGQGTQYF. Here the CDR3 DNA reads TGTGCCAGCTCACCTGGGGGTCAAGGGACCCAGTACTTC.

This clonotype was seen many times. This rearrangement joins TRBV11-2 to TRBJ2-3, with 12 positions matching TRBD2. Losses at the gene ends were 0 bases for V and 4 bases for J; bases not matched to a gene: 8. CDR1 SGHAT and CDR2 FQNNGV come from the germline V gene. The CDR3 has 18 amino acids. DNA of the CDR3: TGTGCCAGCAGCTTAGATCGGACTAGCGGGATCGTAGCAGATACGCAGTATTTT. As protein: CASSLDRTSGIVADTQYF.

Comments on this clonotype: The junction does not match germline at one end; this may be a read error. The chain carries TRBV24-1 and TRBJ2-1, with D uncertain. In germline, CDR1 is KGHDR, CDR2 SFDVKD. This CDR3 region has 13 residues. The CDR3 loop reads CAASDLRYNEQFF. CDR3 nucleotides: TGTGCCGCCAGTGACCTACGGTACAATGAGCAGTTCTTC.

CDR3 sequence reads: CASSFETGLVSYEQYF. The CDR3 DNA follows: TGTGCCAGCAGCTTTGAAACGGGACTAGTCTCCTACGAGCAGTACTTC. The chain employs TRBV5-6 and TRBJ2-7; 8 positions match TRBD2. J lost 0 bases, V lost 2 bases, and 7 bases had no gene match. Germline V gene sequence: CDR1 SGHDT, CDR2 YYEEEE. CDR3 length equals 16 residues.

This clonotype occurred many times. The V gene is TRBV5-6, the J gene TRBJ1-2; 8 bases fit TRBD1. Germline V CDR1 and CDR2: SGHDT, YYEEEE. Trimming cost V 4 bases and J 8 bases; bases outside gene matches: 10. The CDR3 spans 14 residues. Here the CDR3 DNA reads TGTGCCAGCAGCGCGGGGACAGGACCTCTGGGCTACACCTTC. The encoded protein is CASSAGTGPLGYTF. Supplemented by reference TRBV5-6 and TRBJ1-2, the full variable domain reads DAGVTQSPTHLIKTRGQQVTLRCSPKSGHDTVSWYQQALGQGPQFIFQYYEEEERQRGNFPDRFSGHQFPNYSSELNVNALLLGDSALYLCASSAGTGPLGYTFGSGTRLTVV.

At least ten counts were recorded for this clonotype. CDR3 in amino acids: CASSVRDRGQGEGYTF. The CDR3 DNA follows: TGTGCCAGCAGCGTCCGGGACAGGGGGCAAGGGGAAGGCTACACCTTC. V and J are TRBV13 and TRBJ1-2, with 12 bases matching TRBD1. Germline CDR1 is PRHDT and CDR2 is FYEKMQ (reference sequence). The CDR3 length is 16 residues. V lost 5 bases and J lost 8; bases outside the gene matches: 12.

This clonotype was counted many times. The chain employs TRBV13 and TRBJ2-5; no clear D gene. Germline V gene lookup returns CDR1 PRHDT and CDR2 FYEKMQ (reference sequence). This CDR3 comprises 13 residues. Deletions cut 5 bases from V and 2 bases from J, with 9 bases between. This chain's CDR3 is CASSVGLQETQYF. Written as DNA, the CDR3 is TGTGCCAGCAGCGTGGGGTTACAAGAGACCCAGTACTTC.

This clonotype was seen at least ten times. This chain joins TRBV11-2 and TRBJ2-5; 8 nucleotides match TRBD2. Losses at the gene ends were 5 bases for V and 7 bases for J; bases not matched to a gene: 6. Per the germline V gene, CDR1 is SGHAT and CDR2 is FQNNGV. This CDR3 has 13 amino acids. The chain's CDR3 is CASSPTRGGTQYF. Written as DNA, the CDR3 is TGTGCCAGCAGCCCCACCCGGGGGGGGACCCAGTACTTC.